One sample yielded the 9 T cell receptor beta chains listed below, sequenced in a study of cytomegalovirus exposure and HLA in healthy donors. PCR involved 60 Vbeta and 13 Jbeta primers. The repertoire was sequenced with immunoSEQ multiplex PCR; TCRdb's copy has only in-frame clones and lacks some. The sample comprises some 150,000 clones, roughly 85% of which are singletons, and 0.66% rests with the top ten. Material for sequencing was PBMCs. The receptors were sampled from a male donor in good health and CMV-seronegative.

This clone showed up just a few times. The CDR3 spells CASSPRQGSYEQYF. CDR3 nucleotides: TGTGCCAGCAGCCCACGACAGGGGTCGTACGAGCAGTACTTC. The chain uses TRBV7-9 and TRBJ2-7; TRBD1 aligns across 8 bases. This CDR3 is built from 14 residues. Germline-derived CDR1 and CDR2 are SEHNR and FQNEAQ (reference sequence). V shed 5 bases and J 4 bases; nucleotides not matched to a gene: 7.

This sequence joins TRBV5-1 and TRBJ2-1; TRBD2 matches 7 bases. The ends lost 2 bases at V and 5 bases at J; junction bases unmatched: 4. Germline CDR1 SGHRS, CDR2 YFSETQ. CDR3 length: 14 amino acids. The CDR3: CASSFGGGNNEQFF. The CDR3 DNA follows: TGCGCCAGCAGCTTTGGCGGGGGAAACAATGAGCAGTTCTTC.

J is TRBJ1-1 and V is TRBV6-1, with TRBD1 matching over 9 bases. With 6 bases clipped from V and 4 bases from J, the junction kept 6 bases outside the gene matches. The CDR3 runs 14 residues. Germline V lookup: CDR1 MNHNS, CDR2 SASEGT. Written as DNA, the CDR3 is TGTGCCAGCAGGGACAGGGGAGCAGGCACTGAAGCTTTCTTT. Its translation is CASRDRGAGTEAFF.

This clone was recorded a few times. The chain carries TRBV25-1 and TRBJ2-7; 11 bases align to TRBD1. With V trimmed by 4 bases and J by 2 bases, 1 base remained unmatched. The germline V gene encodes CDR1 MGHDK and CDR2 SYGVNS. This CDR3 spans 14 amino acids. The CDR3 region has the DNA TGTGCCAGCAGTGGGGGACAGGGGGCCTACGAGCAGTACTTC. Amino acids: CASSGGQGAYEQYF.

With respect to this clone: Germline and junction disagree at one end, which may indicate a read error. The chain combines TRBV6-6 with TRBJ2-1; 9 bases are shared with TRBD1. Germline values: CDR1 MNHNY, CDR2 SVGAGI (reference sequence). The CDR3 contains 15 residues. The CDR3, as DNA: TGTGCCGGCAGTCCCCGGGACAGGGTAGGCAATGAGCAGTTCTTC. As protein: CAGSPRDRVGNEQFF.

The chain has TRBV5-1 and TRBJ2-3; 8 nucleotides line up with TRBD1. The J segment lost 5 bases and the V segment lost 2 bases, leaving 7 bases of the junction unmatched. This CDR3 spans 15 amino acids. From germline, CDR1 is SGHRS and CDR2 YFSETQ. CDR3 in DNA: TGCGCCAGCAGCTTCTCGGCAGGGGGCGTAGATACGCAGTATTTT. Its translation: CASSFSAGGVDTQYF.

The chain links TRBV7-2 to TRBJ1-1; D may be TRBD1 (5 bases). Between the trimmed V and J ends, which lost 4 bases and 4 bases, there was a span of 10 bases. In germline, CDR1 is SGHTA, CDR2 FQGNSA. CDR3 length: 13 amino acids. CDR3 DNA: TGTGCCAGCAGCTCTCAGGGTGGCACTGAAGCTTTCTTT. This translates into CASSSQGGTEAFF.

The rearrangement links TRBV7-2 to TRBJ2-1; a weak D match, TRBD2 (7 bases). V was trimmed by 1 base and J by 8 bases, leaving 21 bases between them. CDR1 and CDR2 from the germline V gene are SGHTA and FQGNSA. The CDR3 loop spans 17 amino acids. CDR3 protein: CASSLGAGPGDRDEQFF. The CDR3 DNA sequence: TGTGCCAGCAGCTTAGGAGCGGGGCCAGGGGATCGGGATGAGCAGTTCTTC.

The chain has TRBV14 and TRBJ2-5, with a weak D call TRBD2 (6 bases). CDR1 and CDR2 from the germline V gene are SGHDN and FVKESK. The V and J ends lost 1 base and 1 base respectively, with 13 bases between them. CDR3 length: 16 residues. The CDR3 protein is CASSQVIAELQETQYF. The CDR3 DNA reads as TGTGCCAGCAGCCAAGTGATAGCGGAGCTCCAAGAGACCCAGTACTTC.